The subject of this entry is one TCR beta chain. What it binds is unknown. CDR3 size: 14 residues. CDR1 and CDR2 (germline): KGHSH, LQKENI. The ends were cut back, 1 base at V and 2 bases at J, with 9 bases in the middle. This sample is part of a study of T cell responses to AZD1222 COVID-19 vaccine. Turning to the study itself: Samples with a second dose at about 4 or about 12 weeks were pooled together.

Regarding the study as a whole: Regions 160-218 and 743-854 dominated among vaccine-associated CD4 TCRs spanning spike. After the peak T cell response, and only then, were repertoires sampled. After two AZD1222 doses, spike-specific TCR breadth and depth rose versus day 0.

The method was immunoSEQ multiplex PCR; TCRdb's version includes in-frame clones alone and lacks a portion of them. The sample holds under 70,000 clones, over 70% seen once. The chain recombines TRBV18 with TRBJ2-7; possibly TRBD1 for D (6 bases). This material consisted of peripheral blood, taken on day 0 of AZD1222 vaccination. The sequence came from an adult in good health. The CDR3 is CASSPQGDAYEQYF. In DNA form, the CDR3 reads TGTGCCAGCTCACCACAGGGGGATGCCTACGAGCAGTACTTC. The entire variable domain, with the rest obtained from reference TRBV18 and TRBJ2-7, is as follows: NAGVMQNPRHLVRRRGQEARLRCSPMKGHSHVYWYRQLPEEGLKFMVYLQKENIIDESGMPKERFSAEFPKEGPSILRIQQVVRGDSAAYFCASSPQGDAYEQYFGPGTRLTVT.